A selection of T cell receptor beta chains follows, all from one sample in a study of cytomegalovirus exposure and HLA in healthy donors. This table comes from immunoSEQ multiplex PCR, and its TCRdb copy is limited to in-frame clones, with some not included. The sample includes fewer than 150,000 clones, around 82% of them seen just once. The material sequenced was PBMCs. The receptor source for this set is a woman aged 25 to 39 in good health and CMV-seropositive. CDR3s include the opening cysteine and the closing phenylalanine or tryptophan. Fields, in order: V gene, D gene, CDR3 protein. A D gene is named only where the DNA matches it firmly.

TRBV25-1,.,CASSGPTEAFF
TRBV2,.,CAIKEETAYEQYF
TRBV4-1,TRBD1,CASSHRTGNTEAFF
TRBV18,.,CASSIGGDSYEQYF
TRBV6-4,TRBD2,CASSLLAGVSDTQYF
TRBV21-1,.,CASGQTVSSYEQYF
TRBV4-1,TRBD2,CASSQTLAGGPYNEQFF
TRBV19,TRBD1,CASSIGTGGSEKLFF
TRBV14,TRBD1,CASSQERIQGVYGYTF
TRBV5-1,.,CASSFQGRGDEKLFF
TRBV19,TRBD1,CASSRDRSWTEAFF
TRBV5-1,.,CASSPRGNSNTEAFF
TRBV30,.,CAWRDYHNGYTF
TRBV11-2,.,CASSLVEEQFF
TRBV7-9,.,CSSSLDQAGIYGYTF
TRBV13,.,CASSSTNSPPHF
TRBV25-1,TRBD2,CASTPSGRAYEQYF
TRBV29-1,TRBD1,CSVQDREGYGYTF
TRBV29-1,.,CSVDGGGTTEAFF
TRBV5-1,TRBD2,CASSRGTSGGGQETQYF
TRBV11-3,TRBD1,CASSLVSGGPNTEAFF
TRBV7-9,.,CASSVQRLYAEAFF
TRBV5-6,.,CASSLARGGTEAFF
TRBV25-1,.,CASSAIGSAVSGANVLTF
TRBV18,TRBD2,CASSRTSGYEQYF
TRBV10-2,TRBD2,CASSESGRADEQFF
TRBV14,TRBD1,CASSQQGGNTEAFF
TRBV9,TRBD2,CASSVVSLAGGQYTQYF
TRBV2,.,CASSEFLGVEQFF
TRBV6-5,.,CATRRGNQPQHF
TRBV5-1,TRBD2,CASSRLAGDDEQFF
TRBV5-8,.,CASSFTGMNTEAFF
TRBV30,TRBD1,CAWSTGQGGVPQHF
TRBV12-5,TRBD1,CASGPGTGGYKNNEQFF
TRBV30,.,CAWSRSSGQPQHF